This T cell receptor beta chain was profiled in a study of graft-versus-host responses after intestinal transplantation. The wider study: Multivisceral, liver-intestinal, or isolated intestinal transplants were performed in recipients. All recipients got anti-thymocyte globulin induction, then tacrolimus and steroids for 3 to 4 years.

About this clone: Its antigen remains unidentified.

Findings of the study overall: Some GvH clones were seen earlier in gut or blood, suggesting intestinal origin. Where graft-donor T cell macrochimerism was present, patients had high graft-versus-host to host-versus-graft clonal ratios in allografts.

Measured with immunoSEQ multiplex PCR; TCRdb has only the in-frame clones, and not every one. Among roughly 64,000 clones listed, over 90% were seen once. Germline V gene sequence: CDR1 ENHRY, CDR2 SYGVKD. Trimming pared 3 bases from V and 0 bases from J, leaving 8 bases between. The CDR3 is 14 residues long. V gene TRBV10-3 combines with J gene TRBJ1-1; D is ambiguous. Sequenced material: unstimulated CD8+ T cells sorted from spleen or lymph node cells, taken before transplant. The sequence was collected from a human donor who was the organ donor for an intestinal transplant. The CDR3 sequence: CAISEWALNTEAFF. The CDR3 DNA follows: TGTGCCATCAGTGAATGGGCGTTGAACACTGAAGCTTTCTTT.